The 28 T cell receptor beta chains listed next were all sequenced from one sample in a study of T cells in localized non-small cell lung cancer. TCRdb's copy holds only in-frame clones and misses some; the assay was immunoSEQ multiplex PCR. The sample contains tens of thousands of clones, roughly 91% of which appear only once. The material was peripheral blood, obtained before any cancer treatment. These receptors came from a male donor older than 55 with stage I lung adenocarcinoma.

This clone was observed a single time. V is TRBV5-5 and J is TRBJ1-4; possibly TRBD1 for D (5 bases). The length of the CDR3 is 13 residues. V was cut by 6 bases and J by 4 bases, with 10 bases left in between. Germline values: CDR1 SGHKS, CDR2 YYEKEE (reference sequence). The CDR3 reads CASTLDSNEKLFF. CDR3 DNA sequence: TGTGCCAGCACCCTTGACAGTAATGAAAAACTGTTTTTT. Based on the CDR3 plus reference TRBV5-5 and TRBJ1-4, the full variable domain is DAGVTQSPTHLIKTRGQQVTLRCSPISGHKSVSWYQQVLGQGPQFIFQYYEKEERGRGNFPDRFSARQFPNYSSELNVNALLLGDSALYLCASTLDSNEKLFFGSGTQLSVL.

The rearrangement joins TRBV5-5 to TRBJ2-7; maybe TRBD1 (6 bases). CDR3 length: 12 amino acids. The V gene lost 4 bases and the J gene lost 6 bases, with 11 bases spanning the gap. Germline lookup yields CDR1 SGHKS and CDR2 YYEKEE (reference sequence). The CDR3: CASSTNRVEQYF. CDR3 nucleotide sequence: TGTGCCAGCAGCACTAACAGGGTCGAGCAGTACTTC. Full variable domain (remainder filled in from reference TRBV5-5 and TRBJ2-7): DAGVTQSPTHLIKTRGQQVTLRCSPISGHKSVSWYQQVLGQGPQFIFQYYEKEERGRGNFPDRFSARQFPNYSSELNVNALLLGDSALYLCASSTNRVEQYFGPGTRLTVT.

The rearrangement joins TRBV5-4 to TRBJ1-3; the D is unclear. CDR1 SGHNT and CDR2 YYREEE come from the germline V gene (reference sequence). This CDR3 is built from 15 residues. V was shortened by 3 bases and J by 0 bases, with 10 bases between the two germline ends. The CDR3 DNA sequence: TGTGCCAGCAGCTCCGAACCCGACTCTGGAAACACCATATATTTT. Its translation: CASSSEPDSGNTIYF.

The chain is built from TRBV5-5 and TRBJ1-1; 9 nucleotides match TRBD1. CDR3 length equals 14 residues. V lost 4 bases and J lost 9; bases outside the gene matches: 10. Germline CDR1 is SGHKS and CDR2 is YYEKEE (reference sequence). CDR3 nucleotide sequence: TGTGCCAGCAGCCAAAGACAGGGGGTCGAGAAAGCTTTCTTT. This encodes CASSQRQGVEKAFF.

The genes are TRBV4-2 and TRBJ2-1, with 11 bases matching TRBD2. From germline, CDR1 is LGHNA and CDR2 YNFKEQ. The J segment lost 5 bases and the V segment lost 5 bases, leaving 8 bases of the junction unmatched. The CDR3 has 16 residues. This chain's CDR3 is CASSTRLAGLNNEQFF. CDR3 DNA sequence: TGTGCCAGCAGCACCCGACTAGCGGGGTTAAACAATGAGCAGTTCTTC.

The chain combines TRBV15 with TRBJ1-1; D is possibly TRBD1 (5 bases). In germline, CDR1 is LNHNV, CDR2 YYDKDF (reference sequence). Deletions cut 3 bases from V and 8 bases from J, with 16 bases between. This CDR3 is built from 14 residues. CDR3 residues: CATSSRGTTSEAFF. In nucleotides, the CDR3 is TGTGCCACCAGCAGCCGCGGGACTACCTCAGAAGCTTTCTTT.

The chain couples TRBV10-3 to TRBJ2-3; possibly TRBD2 for D (5 bases). The CDR3 runs 15 residues. CDR1 is ENHRY, CDR2 SYGVKD, per germline. The V gene lost 7 bases and the J gene lost 1 base, with 15 bases spanning the gap. Written as DNA, the CDR3 is TGTGCCATCAACGAGGGTAACGGGCGCACAGATACGCAGTATTTT. Its protein is CAINEGNGRTDTQYF.

The chain uses TRBV5-4 and TRBJ1-2; 9 bases map to TRBD1. J was trimmed by 1 base and V by 2 bases; bases with no gene match: 3. This CDR3 has 15 residues. Germline V CDR1 and CDR2: SGHNT, YYREEE (reference sequence). The CDR3 loop reads CASSLGTGYNYGYTF. The CDR3 DNA is TGTGCCAGCAGCTTAGGGACAGGGTATAACTATGGCTACACCTTC. Filled out from reference TRBV5-4 and TRBJ1-2, the complete variable domain reads ETGVTQSPTHLIKTRGQQVTLRCSSQSGHNTVSWYQQALGQGPQFIFQYYREEENGRGNFPPRFSGLQFPNYSSELNVNALELDDSALYLCASSLGTGYNYGYTFGSGTRLTVV.

On this clone itself: At the DNA level, this CDR3 is encoded by other sequences in the same sample as well. The chain combines TRBV10-3 with TRBJ1-5; TRBD1 matches 10 bases. The V gene end was trimmed by 6 bases and the J gene end by 4 bases; junction bases not matched to a gene: 3. This CDR3 region has 14 residues. Germline values: CDR1 ENHRY, CDR2 SYGVKD. The CDR3 is CAISPDRGNQPQHF. The DNA of the CDR3 is TGTGCCATCAGCCCGGACAGGGGGAATCAGCCCCAGCATTTT.

The chain uses TRBV28 and TRBJ2-5, with D perhaps TRBD2 (6 bases). The CDR3 spans 13 residues. Germline CDR1 and CDR2: MDHEN and SYDVKM. The V end was cut by 5 bases, the J end by 2 bases, with 9 bases between. The DNA for the CDR3 is TGTGCCAGCAGTCCGGACTATCAAGAGACCCAGTACTTC. It encodes CASSPDYQETQYF.

The chain employs TRBV28 and TRBJ1-5; TRBD1 is a possible D gene (5 bases). Trimming stripped 6 bases from V and 12 bases from J, with 12 bases between. The CDR3 has 11 residues. The germline CDR1 and CDR2 sequences are MDHEN and SYDVKM. DNA of the CDR3: TGTGCCAGCAGCAAAGGGGCAGACCAGCATTTT. Protein: CASSKGADQHF.

In nucleotides, the CDR3 is TGTGCCAGCACCTGGGTGGGGACAGGGGGATCAAATACGCAGTATTTT. As protein: CASTWVGTGGSNTQYF. The rearrangement links TRBV7-8 to TRBJ2-3, with 11 bases that match TRBD1. The CDR3 length is 16 residues. In germline, CDR1 is SGHVS, CDR2 FQNEAQ. Trimming removed 7 bases from V and 7 bases from J; junction bases left unmatched: 13.

The rearrangement joins TRBV6-1 to TRBJ1-5, with D unclear. Germline CDR1 reads MNHNS; CDR2 reads SASEGT. This CDR3 has 14 residues. Trimming took off 8 bases at V and 6 bases at J, with 17 bases between the two ends. CDR3 region: CASAPVAGSQPQHF. CDR3 in DNA: TGTGCCAGCGCGCCGGTTGCGGGATCTCAGCCCCAGCATTTT.

The gene calls are TRBV19 and TRBJ2-5; 8 nucleotides align to TRBD2. The junction had 8 bases not matched to a gene; V was cut back by 9 bases and J by 5 bases. Germline-derived CDR1 and CDR2 are LNHDA and SQIVND (reference sequence). The CDR3 has 13 amino acids. The CDR3 loop is CASRGGARETQYF. Here the CDR3 DNA reads TGTGCCAGCCGGGGGGGGGCAAGGGAGACCCAGTACTTC.

The J gene is TRBJ1-2, the V gene TRBV30; TRBD1 is a possible D gene (6 bases). The CDR3 has 12 residues. V lost 7 bases and J 7 bases, leaving 16 bases between the germline ends. CDR1 and CDR2 (germline): GTSNPN, SVGIG (reference sequence). CDR3 bases: TGTGCCTCGGACCGGGGGCTCTCTGGCTACACCTTC. Translated, it gives CASDRGLSGYTF.

The rearrangement links TRBV6-5 to TRBJ1-5, with TRBD1 identical over 7 bases. Unmatched junction bases numbered 6, after V lost 7 bases and J lost 3 bases. CDR3 length: 14 amino acids. CDR1 is MNHEY and CDR2 is SVGAGI in the germline V gene. The CDR3 here is CASTDRVANQPQHF. The CDR3 nucleotides read TGTGCCAGCACCGACAGGGTCGCCAATCAGCCCCAGCATTTT.

This chain links TRBV4-1 with TRBJ1-5, with D possibly TRBD1 on 6 matching bases. CDR1 MGHRA and CDR2 YSYEKL come from the germline V gene. This CDR3 is built from 17 residues. Trimming took off 0 bases at V and 2 bases at J, with 14 bases between the two ends. CDR3 in DNA: TGCGCCAGCAGCCAAGAGGCAGGGGAGCACGGCAATCAGCCCCAGCATTTT. Protein: CASSQEAGEHGNQPQHF.

The CDR3 region is CAWSRSGIRGLFF. In nucleotides, the CDR3 is TGTGCCTGGAGTAGAAGCGGGATCAGGGGGCTGTTTTTT. The rearrangement uses TRBV30 and TRBJ2-2, with D possibly TRBD2 on 7 matching bases. The V and J ends lost 2 bases and 13 bases respectively, with 17 bases between them. In germline, CDR1 is GTSNPN, CDR2 SVGIG (reference sequence). This CDR3 spans 13 amino acids.

This sequence joins TRBV29-1 and TRBJ1-2; unclear D gene. The CDR3 spans 13 residues. V was pared by 5 bases and J by 6 bases, with 16 bases between. Germline V gene lookup returns CDR1 SQVTM and CDR2 ANQGSEA. CDR3 sequence reads: CSVPPPPGNGYTF. The CDR3, as DNA: TGCAGCGTTCCCCCGCCCCCGGGGAATGGCTACACCTTC.

This chain joins TRBV11-2 and TRBJ2-7; 9 bases are a match to TRBD1. V lost 5 bases, J lost 7 bases, and 9 bases stayed unmatched. This CDR3 comprises 14 residues. Germline loops: CDR1 SGHAT, CDR2 FQNNGV. The CDR3 sequence is CASSPGQGLGEQYF. The CDR3 nucleotides read TGTGCCAGCAGCCCTGGACAGGGGTTGGGTGAGCAGTACTTC. The full variable domain, its missing parts supplied by reference TRBV11-2 and TRBJ2-7, is EAGVAQSPRYKIIEKRQSVAFWCNPISGHATLYWYQQILGQGPKLLIQFQNNGVVDDSQLPKDRFSAERLKGVDSTLKIQPAKLEDSAVYLCASSPGQGLGEQYFGPGTRLTVT.

This sequence joins TRBV10-3 and TRBJ2-3, with 7 bases identical to TRBD1. The CDR3 spans 16 residues. Per the germline V gene, CDR1 is ENHRY and CDR2 is SYGVKD. V shed 2 bases, J shed 0 bases, and the junction held 5 bases outside the gene matches. The DNA for the CDR3 is TGTGCCATCAGTGAGACACAGGGGCCTAGCACAGATACGCAGTATTTT. It specifies CAISETQGPSTDTQYF.

The chain combines TRBV28 with TRBJ1-2; 7 bases map to TRBD1. The CDR3 sequence is 14 residues long. Per the germline V gene, CDR1 is MDHEN and CDR2 is SYDVKM. Unmatched junction bases numbered 9, after V lost 7 bases and J lost 4 bases. This CDR3 is CASTPIRDSYGYTF. CDR3 nucleotide sequence: TGTGCCAGCACTCCTATCAGGGACAGCTATGGCTACACCTTC.

V is TRBV15 and J is TRBJ2-4, with a tentative D call TRBD1 (5 bases). CDR1 is LNHNV, CDR2 YYDKDF, per germline (reference sequence). Trimming removed 1 base at V and 9 bases at J, with 13 bases between. The CDR3 is 14 amino acids. The CDR3 here is CATSRAGFDPIQYF. The CDR3 region has the DNA TGTGCCACCAGCAGAGCAGGGTTCGATCCCATTCAGTACTTC.

V usage is TRBV6-5 and J usage is TRBJ2-1, with unresolved D. The V and J ends lost 5 bases and 7 bases respectively, with 9 bases between them. This CDR3 region has 12 residues. The germline gives CDR1 MNHEY, CDR2 SVGAGI. The DNA for the CDR3 is TGTGCCAGCAGTCCCCGGCAGAATGAGCAGTTCTTC. Its translation: CASSPRQNEQFF.

The chain has TRBV30 and TRBJ2-5, with a possible D match to TRBD1 (6 bases). The germline V gene encodes CDR1 GTSNPN and CDR2 SVGIG (reference sequence). Trimming left V 3 bases short and J 1 base short, with 15 bases between. The CDR3 length is 15 residues. The CDR3 spells CAWRVFGGLQETQYF. In DNA, the CDR3 is TGTGCCTGGAGGGTTTTTGGGGGCCTCCAAGAGACCCAGTACTTC.

The chain carries TRBV6-1 and TRBJ1-1, with D possibly matching TRBD1 (5 bases). Germline V gives CDR1 MNHNS, CDR2 SASEGT. The germline V and J ends were trimmed by 1 base and 0 bases, with 15 bases remaining between them. The CDR3 runs 17 residues. The chain's CDR3 is CASSEVGQLAMNTEAFF. The CDR3, as DNA: TGTGCCAGCAGTGAAGTGGGGCAGCTAGCGATGAACACTGAAGCTTTCTTT.

This chain joins TRBV29-1 and TRBJ1-1, with D unresolved. Germline CDR1 is SQVTM and CDR2 is ANQGSEA. V was cut by 5 bases and J by 1 base, with 8 bases left in between. This CDR3 is 12 amino acids long. The CDR3 sequence: CSVRTPNTEAFF. The CDR3 coding sequence is TGCAGCGTTCGAACACCGAACACTGAAGCTTTCTTT.

This sequence joins TRBV11-2 and TRBJ2-3; TRBD1 might be the D (7 bases). Trimming stripped 0 bases from V and 2 bases from J, with 18 bases between. CDR3 length: 18 amino acids. CDR1 and CDR2 from the germline V gene are SGHAT and FQNNGV. The CDR3 DNA reads as TGTGCCAGCAGCTTAGAAAGGGGGGCAGGGGGACCCACAGATACGCAGTATTTT. This encodes CASSLERGAGGPTDTQYF.